A selection of T cell receptor beta chains follows, all from one sample in a study of blood T cells in healthy people across ages. MiXCR was run by TCRdb on the 5' RACE reads, yielding one entry per CDR3 protein. The sample holds around 850,000 distinct CDR3 sequences, 35% to 40% seen once. The sample comprised blood. The receptors originated from a man between 18 and 35 years old in good health. CDR3s include the opening cysteine and the closing phenylalanine or tryptophan. Fields, in order: clone size, D gene, V gene, J gene, CDR3 protein, CDR3 DNA. D genes are given only for firm matches. Clone size is stated in some rows and not others, as once, few, many or a class when expanded.

NA	TRBD1	TRBV20-1	TRBJ2-7	CSADRQGREQYF	TGCAGTGCGGACCGACAGGGAAGAGAGCAGTACTTC
NA	NA	TRBV28	TRBJ2-1	CASSLIGGYNEQFF	TGTGCCAGCAGTTTAATTGGGGGCTACAATGAGCAGTTCTTC
few	TRBD1	TRBV5-1	TRBJ1-2	CASSLSPPGQTNYGYTF	TGCGCCAGCAGCTTGTCCCCTCCGGGACAGACTAACTATGGCTACACCTTC
many	NA	TRBV20-1	TRBJ2-5	CSARSVLPHNEQYF	TGCAGTGCTAGATCCGTCCTCCCCCACAATGAGCAGTACTTC
NA	NA	TRBV2	TRBJ1-1	CASSESGDSKAFF	TGTGCCAGCAGTGAATCGGGCGACTCCAAAGCTTTCTTT
NA	NA	TRBV5-1	TRBJ2-2	CASSFDRSTGELFF	TGCGCCAGCAGCTTTGACAGGAGTACCGGGGAGCTGTTTTTT
NA	TRBD1	TRBV20-1	TRBJ2-5	CSASETGGWREQYF	TGCAGTGCGTCCGAGACAGGGGGCTGGAGAGAGCAGTACTTC
many	TRBD2	TRBV28	TRBJ2-1	CASRPRLAGVPSNEQFF	TGTGCCAGCAGACCACGACTAGCGGGGGTCCCCTCCAATGAGCAGTTCTTC
NA	NA	TRBV20-1	TRBJ1-5	CSAIGAAASNQPQHF	TGCAGTGCTATTGGGGCGGCTGCTAGCAATCAGCCCCAGCATTTT
once	NA	TRBV20-1	TRBJ1-5	CSAGKVGARGSNQPQHF	TGCAGTGCCGGGAAAGTCGGGGCACGAGGGAGCAATCAGCCCCAGCATTTT
many	NA	TRBV9	TRBJ1-2	CASNPYPDAGGYTF	TGTGCCAGCAACCCTTACCCGGACGCAGGGGGCTACACCTTC
NA	NA	TRBV20-1	TRBJ1-1	CSASLGEFTEAFF	TGCAGTGCTAGTTTGGGAGAATTCACTGAAGCTTTCTTT
few	TRBD1	TRBV4-2	TRBJ2-5	CASSQDKDREETQYF	TGTGCCAGCAGCCAAGACAAGGACAGGGAAGAGACCCAGTACTTC
few	NA	TRBV19	TRBJ2-7	CASSNRDGSYEQYF	TGTGCCAGTAGTAACCGGGACGGCTCCTACGAGCAGTACTTC
NA	TRBD2	TRBV5-1	TRBJ2-3	CASTRRGGTDTQYF	TGCGCCAGCACTAGACGGGGGGGAACAGATACGCAGTATTTT
few	NA	TRBV20-1	TRBJ1-6	CLLYQGGQSYNSPLHF	TGCCTGTTATACCAAGGGGGGCAATCCTATAATTCACCCCTCCACTTT
NA	NA	TRBV12-3/TRBV12-4	TRBJ2-1	CASSFQGSGYNEQFF	TGTGCCAGCAGTTTTCAGGGGTCCGGTTACAATGAGCAGTTCTTC
few	TRBD2	TRBV9	TRBJ2-3	CASQSGGAVDTQYF	TGTGCCAGCCAAAGCGGGGGGGCCGTGGATACGCAGTATTTT